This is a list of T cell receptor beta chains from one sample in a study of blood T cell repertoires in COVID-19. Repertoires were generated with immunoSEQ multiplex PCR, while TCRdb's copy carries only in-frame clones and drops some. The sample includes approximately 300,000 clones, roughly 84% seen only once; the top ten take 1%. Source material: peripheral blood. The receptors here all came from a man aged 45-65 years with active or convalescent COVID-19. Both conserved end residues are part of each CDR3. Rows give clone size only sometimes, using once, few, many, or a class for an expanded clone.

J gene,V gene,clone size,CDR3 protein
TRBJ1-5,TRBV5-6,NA,CASSHRGGEQPQHF
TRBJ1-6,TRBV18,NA,CASSPTGQGVGSGYNSPLHF
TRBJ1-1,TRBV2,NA,CASKIDSWNTEAFF
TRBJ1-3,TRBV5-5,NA,CASSFRWGQNTIYF
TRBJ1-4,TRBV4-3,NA,CASSQGWVAKGELFF
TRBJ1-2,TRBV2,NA,CASSEGGTYYGYTF
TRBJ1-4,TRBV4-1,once,CASSQGSETGLFF
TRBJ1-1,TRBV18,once,CASSPRQGFEAFF
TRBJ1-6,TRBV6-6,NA,CASSQLVGDIPLHF
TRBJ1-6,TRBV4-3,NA,CASSQGFGVWDNSPLHF
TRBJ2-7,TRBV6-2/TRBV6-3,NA,CASSYSSQGISEQYF
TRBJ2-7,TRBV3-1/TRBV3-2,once,CASSPLGGEQYF
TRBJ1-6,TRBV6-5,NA,CASTPDRVNSPLHF
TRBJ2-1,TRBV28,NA,CASSFRDRGQFF
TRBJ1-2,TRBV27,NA,CASSLRDRGGYTF
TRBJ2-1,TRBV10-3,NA,CAISVASGSYNEQFF
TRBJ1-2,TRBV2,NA,CASTALMGANYGYTF
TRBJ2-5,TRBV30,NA,CAWSQGLQMGTQYF
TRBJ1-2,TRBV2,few,CASSGIFGTGTGYTF
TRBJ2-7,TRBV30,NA,CAWSRLQSYEQYF
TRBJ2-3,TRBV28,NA,CASSSLNTDTQYF
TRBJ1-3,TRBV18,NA,CASSPTIARGPGNTIYF
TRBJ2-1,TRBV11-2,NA,CASSLVRRTSGSYEQFF
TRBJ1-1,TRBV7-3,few,CASSQTLLSEAFF
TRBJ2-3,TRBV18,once,CASSRLAGASYTDTQYF
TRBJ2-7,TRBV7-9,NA,CASSLRGDSYEQYF
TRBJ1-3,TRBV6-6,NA,CASSPGQGIYGLLSGNTIYF
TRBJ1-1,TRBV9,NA,CASSAQQGDTEAFF
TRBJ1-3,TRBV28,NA,CASSGTGGGNTIYF
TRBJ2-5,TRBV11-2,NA,CASSVTQGASWETQYF
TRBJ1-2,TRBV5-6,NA,CASSRRAGGSYGYTF
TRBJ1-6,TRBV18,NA,CASSPPDRGLSSPLHF
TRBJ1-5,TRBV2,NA,CASKAGSNQPQHF
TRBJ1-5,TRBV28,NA,CASLGRQEGNQPQHF
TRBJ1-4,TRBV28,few,CASSPFNEKLFF
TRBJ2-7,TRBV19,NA,CASSIWGDEQYF
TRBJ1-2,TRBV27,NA,CASSLSGRNYTF
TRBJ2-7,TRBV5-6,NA,CASSKPSSYEQYF
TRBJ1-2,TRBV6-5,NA,CASRRTEDTTMAWTF
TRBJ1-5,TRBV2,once,CASSERGSSNQPQHF
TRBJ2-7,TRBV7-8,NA,CASSPRQGPYEQYF
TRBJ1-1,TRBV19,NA,CASSPRDRGVVNTEAFF
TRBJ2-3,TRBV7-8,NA,CASSLALTSGRLGDTQYF
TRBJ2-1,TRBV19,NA,CASSSGLASPGSSYNEQFF
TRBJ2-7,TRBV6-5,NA,CASSTPPGIEYF
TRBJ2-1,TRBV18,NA,CASSPARSYNEQFF
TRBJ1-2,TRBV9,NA,CASSVGSVAYGYTF
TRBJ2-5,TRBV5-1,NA,CASSLGPQETQYF
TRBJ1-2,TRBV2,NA,CAGSYVIGVYTF
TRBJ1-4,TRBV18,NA,CASSPLPGIGGEKLFF
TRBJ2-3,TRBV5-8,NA,CASSLGQKSTDTQYF
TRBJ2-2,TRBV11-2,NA,CASSLFQAGELFF
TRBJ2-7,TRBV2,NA,CASFRGNRYIGSTRQYF
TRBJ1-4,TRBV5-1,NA,CASSDTGGASEKLFF
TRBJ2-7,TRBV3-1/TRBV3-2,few,CASSLRHPPYEQYF
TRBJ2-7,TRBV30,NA,CAWSHTGGYEQYF